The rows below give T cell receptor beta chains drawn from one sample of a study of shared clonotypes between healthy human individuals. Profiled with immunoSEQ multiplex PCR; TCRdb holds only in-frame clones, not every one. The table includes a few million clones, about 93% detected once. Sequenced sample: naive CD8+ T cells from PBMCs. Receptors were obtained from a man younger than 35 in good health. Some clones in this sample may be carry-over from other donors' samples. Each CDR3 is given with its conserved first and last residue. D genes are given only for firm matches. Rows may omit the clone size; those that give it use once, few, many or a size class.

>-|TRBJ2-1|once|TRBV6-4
CASSDGSSAYNEQFF
TGTGCCAGCAGTGACGGGAGTTCGGCCTACAATGAGCAGTTCTTC
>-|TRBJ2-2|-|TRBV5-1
CASSFPRTGQASNTGELFF
TGCGCCAGCAGCTTCCCCCGTACAGGCCAGGCCTCGAACACCGGGGAGCTGTTTTTT
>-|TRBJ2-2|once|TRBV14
CASSQVGTNTGELFF
TGTGCCAGCAGCCAAGTTGGGACGAACACCGGGGAGCTGTTTTTT
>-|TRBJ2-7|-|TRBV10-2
CASSFYEQYF
TGCGCCAGCAGTTTCTACGAGCAGTACTTC
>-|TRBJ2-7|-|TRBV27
CASSLKGDGSYEQYF
TGTGCCAGCAGTTTAAAAGGGGATGGCTCCTACGAGCAGTACTTC
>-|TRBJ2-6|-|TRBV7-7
CASSVETQSRANVLTF
TGTGCCAGCAGCGTGGAAACACAAAGTCGGGCCAACGTCCTGACTTTC
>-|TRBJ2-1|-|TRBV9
CASSVGRLHNEQFF
TGTGCCAGCAGCGTAGGTCGGCTACACAATGAGCAGTTCTTC
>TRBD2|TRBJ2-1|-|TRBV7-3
CASSWTSGRSDEQFF
TGTGCCAGCAGCTGGACTAGCGGGAGGTCCGATGAGCAGTTCTTC
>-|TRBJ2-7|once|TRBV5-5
CASSAEFYEQYF
TGTGCCAGCAGTGCCGAGTTTTACGAGCAGTACTTC
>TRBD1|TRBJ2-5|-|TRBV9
CASSVEGASETQYF
TGTGCCAGCAGCGTAGAGGGGGCTAGTGAGACCCAGTACTTC
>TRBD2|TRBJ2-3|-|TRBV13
CASGGGLQDTQYF
TGTGCCAGCGGCGGGGGTTTGCAGGATACGCAGTATTTT
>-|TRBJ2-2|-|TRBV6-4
CAGTQKPATNTGELFF
TGTGCCGGTACCCAAAAGCCTGCTACGAACACCGGGGAGCTGTTTTTT
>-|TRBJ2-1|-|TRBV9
CASSGRLVSMGSYNEQFF
TGTGCCAGCAGCGGTCGACTAGTCTCGATGGGCTCCTACAATGAGCAGTTCTTC
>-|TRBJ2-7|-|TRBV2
CASITGPTYEQYF
TGTGCCAGCATCACAGGCCCTACCTACGAGCAGTACTTC
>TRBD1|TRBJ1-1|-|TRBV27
CASSSRTGWTEAFF
TGTGCCAGCAGTTCCCGGACAGGGTGGACTGAAGCTTTCTTT
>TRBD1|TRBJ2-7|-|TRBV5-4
CASSSTGSSYEQYF
TGTGCCAGCTCATCGACAGGGAGCTCCTACGAGCAGTACTTC
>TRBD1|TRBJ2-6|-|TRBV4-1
CASSQETGGSGANVLTF
TGCGCCAGCAGCCAAGAGACAGGGGGCTCTGGGGCCAACGTCCTGACTTTC
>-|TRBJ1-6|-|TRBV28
CASSLMLNSPLHF
TGTGCCAGCAGTTTAATGTTGAACTCACCCCTCCACTTT
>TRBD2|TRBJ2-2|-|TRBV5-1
CASKVRLSSGTGGELFF
TGCGCCAGCAAGGTCAGACTATCTAGCGGGACGGGCGGGGAGCTGTTTTTT
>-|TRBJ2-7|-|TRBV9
CASSTGHPGYEQYF
TGTGCCAGCAGCACCGGGCACCCGGGCTACGAGCAGTACTTC
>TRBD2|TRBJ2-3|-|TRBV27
CASSPATSGTDTQYF
TGTGCCAGCAGCCCAGCGACTAGCGGGACAGATACGCAGTATTTT
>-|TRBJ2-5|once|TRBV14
CASSQHLGATQETQYF
TGTGCCAGCAGCCAACATCTTGGGGCTACACAAGAGACCCAGTACTTC
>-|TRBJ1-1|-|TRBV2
CASREGGAEAFF
TGTGCCAGCAGGGAAGGAGGGGCTGAAGCTTTCTTT
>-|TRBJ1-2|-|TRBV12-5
CASGSEGFYGYTF
TGTGCTAGTGGTTCTGAGGGGTTCTATGGCTACACCTTC
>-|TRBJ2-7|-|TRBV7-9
CASGASSYEQYF
TGTGCCAGCGGGGCGAGCTCCTACGAGCAGTACTTC
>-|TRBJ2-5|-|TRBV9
CASSAGTGAQYF
TGTGCCAGCAGCGCCGGCACCGGGGCCCAGTACTTC
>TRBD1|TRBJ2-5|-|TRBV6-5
CASSSRTGGYQETQYF
TGTGCCAGCAGTTCTAGGACAGGGGGTTACCAAGAGACCCAGTACTTC
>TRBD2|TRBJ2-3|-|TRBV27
CASSFGNSGRKDTQYF
TGTGCCAGCAGTTTCGGGAATAGCGGGAGAAAGGATACGCAGTATTTT
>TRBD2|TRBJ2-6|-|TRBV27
CASSLGAGLGGANVLTF
TGTGCCAGCAGTTTAGGGGCAGGACTAGGAGGGGCCAACGTCCTGACTTTC
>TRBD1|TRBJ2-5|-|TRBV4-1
CASSQEDWDSQETQYF
TGCGCCAGCAGCCAAGAGGACTGGGACAGTCAAGAGACCCAGTACTTC
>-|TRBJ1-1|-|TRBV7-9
CASSPGGNTEAFF
TGTGCCAGCAGCCCTGGTGGGAACACTGAAGCTTTCTTT
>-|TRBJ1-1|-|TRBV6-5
CASSYRGHEAFF
TGTGCCAGCAGTTATAGAGGTCACGAAGCTTTCTTT
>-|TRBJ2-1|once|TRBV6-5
CASSGGLEQFF
TGTGCCAGCTCTGGCGGGTTGGAGCAGTTCTTC
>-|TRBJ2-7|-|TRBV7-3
CASSLDPSYEQYF
TGTGCCAGCAGCTTAGACCCCTCCTACGAGCAGTACTTC
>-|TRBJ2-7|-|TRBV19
CASSILDKTYEQYF
TGTGCCAGTAGTATTTTGGACAAGACCTACGAGCAGTACTTC
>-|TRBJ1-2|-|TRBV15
CATSTRGGLAYGYTF
TGTGCCACCAGCACCCGTGGAGGCCTAGCCTATGGCTACACCTTC
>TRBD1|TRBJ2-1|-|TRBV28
CASSSSQGQVYNEQFF
TGTGCCAGCAGTTCCTCTCAAGGACAGGTATACAATGAGCAGTTCTTC
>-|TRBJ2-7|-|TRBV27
CASSFSGGLPYEQYF
TGTGCCAGCAGTTTCTCCGGGGGCCTTCCCTACGAGCAGTACTTC
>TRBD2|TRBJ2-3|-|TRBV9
CASSVSRLAVTDTQYF
TGTGCCAGCAGCGTGAGTAGACTAGCGGTCACAGATACGCAGTATTTT
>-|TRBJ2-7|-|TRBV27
CASSLRLGYEQYF
TGTGCCAGCAGTTTAAGGCTAGGCTACGAGCAGTACTTC
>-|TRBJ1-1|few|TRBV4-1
CASSQDSVEAFF
TGCGCCAGCAGCCAAGATTCGGTAGAAGCTTTCTTT
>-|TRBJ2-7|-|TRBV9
CASSVEAASYEQYF
TGTGCCAGCAGCGTAGAAGCAGCCTCCTACGAGCAGTACTTC
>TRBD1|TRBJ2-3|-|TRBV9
CASSDRDRVADTQYF
TGTGCCAGCAGCGACCGGGACAGGGTCGCAGATACGCAGTATTTT
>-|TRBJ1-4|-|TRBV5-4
CASSSDGEKLFF
TGTGCCAGCAGCTCGGACGGTGAAAAACTGTTTTTT
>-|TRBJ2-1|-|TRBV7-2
CASSSGQGFNEQFF
TGTGCCAGCAGCTCGGGGCAGGGGTTTAATGAGCAGTTCTTC
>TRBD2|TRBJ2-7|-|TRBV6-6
CASSYLSSGSSYEQYF
TGTGCCAGCAGTTATTTGTCTAGCGGATCTTCCTACGAGCAGTACTTC
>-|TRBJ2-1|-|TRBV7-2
CASSLDRGGSYNEQFF
TGTGCCAGCAGCTTAGACAGGGGAGGGTCCTACAATGAGCAGTTCTTC
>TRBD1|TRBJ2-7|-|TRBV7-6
CASSLAGGTYEQYF
TGTGCCAGCAGCTTAGCAGGGGGCACCTACGAGCAGTACTTC
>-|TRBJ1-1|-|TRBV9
CASSVQTEAFF
TGTGCCAGCAGCGTACAGACTGAAGCTTTCTTT
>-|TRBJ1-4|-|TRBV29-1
CSVVYSFNEKLFF
TGCAGCGTTGTCTACAGCTTTAATGAAAAACTGTTTTTT
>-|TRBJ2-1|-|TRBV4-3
CASSQDWAGGAYNEQFF
TGCGCCAGCAGCCAAGACTGGGCGGGTGGGGCTTACAATGAGCAGTTCTTC